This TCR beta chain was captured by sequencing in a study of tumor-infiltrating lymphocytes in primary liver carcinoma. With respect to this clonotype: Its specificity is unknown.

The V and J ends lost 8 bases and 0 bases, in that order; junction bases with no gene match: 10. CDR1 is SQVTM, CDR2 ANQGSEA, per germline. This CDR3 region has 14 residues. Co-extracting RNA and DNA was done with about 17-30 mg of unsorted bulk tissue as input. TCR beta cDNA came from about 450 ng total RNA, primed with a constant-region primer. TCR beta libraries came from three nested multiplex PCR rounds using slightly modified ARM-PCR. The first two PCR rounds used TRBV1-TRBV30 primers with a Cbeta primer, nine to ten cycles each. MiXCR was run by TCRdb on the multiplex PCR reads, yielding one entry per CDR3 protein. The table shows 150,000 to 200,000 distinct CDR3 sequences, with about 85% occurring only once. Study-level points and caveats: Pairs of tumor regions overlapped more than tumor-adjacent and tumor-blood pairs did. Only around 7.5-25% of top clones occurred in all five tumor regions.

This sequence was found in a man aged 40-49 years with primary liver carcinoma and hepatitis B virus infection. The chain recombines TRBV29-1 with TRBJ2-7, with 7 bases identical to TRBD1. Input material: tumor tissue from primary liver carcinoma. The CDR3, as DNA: TGCAGCATCGCCATTTGGGACAGCTCCTACGAGCAGTACTTC. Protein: CSIAIWDSSYEQYF.